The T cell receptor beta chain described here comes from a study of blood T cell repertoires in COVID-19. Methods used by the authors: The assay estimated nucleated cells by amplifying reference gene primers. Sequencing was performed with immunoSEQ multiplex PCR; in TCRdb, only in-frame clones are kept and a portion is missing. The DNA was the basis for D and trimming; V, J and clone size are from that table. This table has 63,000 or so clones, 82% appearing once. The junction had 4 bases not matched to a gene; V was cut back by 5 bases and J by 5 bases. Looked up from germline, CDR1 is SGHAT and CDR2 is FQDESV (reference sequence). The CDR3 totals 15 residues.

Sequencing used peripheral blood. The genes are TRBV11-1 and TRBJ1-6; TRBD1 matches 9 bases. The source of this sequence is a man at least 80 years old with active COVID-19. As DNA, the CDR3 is TGTGCCAGCAGCCTCCGGGACAGGGATAATTCACCCCTCCACTTT. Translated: CASSLRDRDNSPLHF.